This T cell receptor beta chain was identified in a study of CD8 T cells in Susac syndrome. Turning to the study itself: Patients with Susac syndrome who were sequenced included five or six with active disease and eight in remission. The study, taken as a whole, reports: No clonal expansion appeared among CD4+ T cells in Susac patients.

The RNA, about 0.5 to 1 ug, was put through reverse transcription using random hexamers. Each CDR3 protein gets one entry after TCRdb re-called the immunoSEQ multiplex PCR reads with MiXCR. Seen here are about 240,000 distinct CDR3 sequences, about 96% observed once, and the top ten hold about 0.1%. The CDR3 has 11 amino acids. The trim removed 5 bases at V and 6 bases at J, leaving 1 base unmatched. CDR1 and CDR2 from the germline V gene are SNHLY and FYNNEI. Recently defined diagnostic criteria classed the Susac syndrome patients as definite or probable. Negative isolation yielded CD4+ and CD8+ T cells, and FACS enriched TEMRA cells. As to this clonotype: Its antigen is still unknown.

V is TRBV2 and J is TRBJ2-7; 7 nucleotides line up with TRBD1. Sample: CD4+ T cells from PBMCs. The TCR sequence derives from a human donor with Susac syndrome. CDR3 residues: CASSNRGEQYF. The CDR3 DNA sequence: TGTGCCAGCAGTAACAGGGGCGAGCAGTACTTC.